The 27 T cell receptor beta chains given below trace back to one sample, sequenced in a study of molecular identifiers for immune sequencing clone quantification. MiXCR was run by TCRdb on the PCR reads, yielding one entry per CDR3 protein. The table lists under 650,000 distinct CDR3 sequences, roughly 21% of them singletons. Material: naive CD8+ T cells from blood, with Jurkat cell RNA spiked in. Subset described: FACS-sorted CD8+CD4-CCR7+CD45RA+ naive T cells. The receptors were gathered from a human donor in good health. Some libraries in this study had Jurkat cell RNA spiked in.

There are many counts of this clonotype. The chain has TRBV30 and TRBJ2-3; D is unresolved. CDR1 is GTSNPN and CDR2 is SVGIG in the germline V gene (reference sequence). Trimming removed 0 bases at V and 2 bases at J, with 3 bases between. The CDR3 loop spans 12 amino acids. The CDR3 here is CAWSVTTDTQYF. Written as DNA, the CDR3 is TGTGCCTGGAGTGTCACCACAGATACGCAGTATTTT.

This clonotype has only a few counts. The genes are TRBV7-6 and TRBJ2-1, with TRBD2 identical over 15 bases. The CDR3 runs 20 residues. Germline-derived CDR1 and CDR2 are SGHVS and FNYEAQ. Unmatched junction bases numbered 15, after V lost 8 bases and J lost 1 base. The CDR3 bases are TGTGCCAGCTGCTCCCGGGGGACTAGCGGGGGGAAGAAGTCCTACAATGAGCAGTTCTTC. Translated: CASCSRGTSGGKKSYNEQFF. The complete variable domain, with remaining parts taken from reference TRBV7-6 and TRBJ2-1, reads GAGVSQSPRYKVTKRGQDVALRCDPISGHVSLYWYRQALGQGPEFLTYFNYEAQQDKSGLPNDRFSAERPEGSISTLTIQRTEQRDSAMYRCASCSRGTSGGKKSYNEQFFGPGTRLTVL.

A single count supports this clonotype. A much more abundant neighbour one base away suggests this may be a read error. The chain links TRBV9 to TRBJ2-7; D call uncertain. Germline CDR1 SGDLS, CDR2 YYNGEE. The CDR3 is 13 amino acids. Trimming removed 4 bases at V and 9 bases at J, with 17 bases between. The DNA of the CDR3 is TGTGCCAGCAGCCCTAGTTTAGGGTATGTGCAGTACTTC. Encoded protein: CASSPSLGYVQYF. Together with reference TRBV9 and TRBJ2-7, the CDR3 gives the full variable domain: DSGVTQTPKHLITATGQRVTLRCSPRSGDLSVYWYQQSLDQGLQFLIQYYNGEERAKGNILERFSAQQFPDLHSELNLSSLELGDSALYFCASSPSLGYVQYFGPGTRLTVT.

CDR3 sequence reads: CASSFIPTAGELFF. CDR3 bases: TGTGCCAGCAGTTTCATCCCGACGGCCGGGGAGCTGTTTTTT. The V gene is TRBV27, the J gene TRBJ2-2; no clear D gene. This CDR3 has 14 residues. Germline V gene data show CDR1 as MNHEY and CDR2 as SMNVEV (reference sequence). The V gene lost 3 bases and the J gene lost 6 bases, with 11 bases spanning the gap.

This clonotype has a count of ten or more. The V gene is TRBV9, the J gene TRBJ2-1; D is possibly TRBD2 (5 bases). The germline V gene encodes CDR1 SGDLS and CDR2 YYNGEE. Deletions cut 4 bases from V and 4 bases from J, with 12 bases between. The CDR3 has 14 amino acids. The CDR3 reads CASSSPPGYNEQFF. CDR3 in DNA: TGTGCCAGCAGCTCCCCCCCGGGGTACAATGAGCAGTTCTTC.

This clonotype was found many times. The rearrangement joins TRBV7-9 to TRBJ2-7; a weak D match, TRBD1 (5 bases). V lost 5 bases and J lost 7, with 15 bases in between. CDR3 length: 13 amino acids. CDR1 and CDR2 from the germline V gene are SEHNR and FQNEAQ (reference sequence). The CDR3 coding sequence is TGTGCCAGCAGCCTAGAGCAGGGTCGGGAGCAGTACTTC. This gives the protein CASSLEQGREQYF.

This clonotype appeared a few times. The V and J genes are TRBV3-1 and TRBJ2-3; 9 bases fit TRBD2. CDR3 size: 18 residues. J gave up 2 bases and V 3 bases, and 12 bases lay outside the gene matches. The germline V gene has CDR1 LGHDT and CDR2 YNNKEL (reference sequence). The CDR3 nucleotides read TGTGCCAGCAGCCAGGCCCGGGGGGAGCGGGGGGACACAGATACGCAGTATTTT. Translation: CASSQARGERGDTDTQYF.

The sample holds many counts of this clonotype. V gene TRBV19 combines with J gene TRBJ1-5, with a possible D match to TRBD1 (5 bases). Germline V gives CDR1 LNHDA, CDR2 SQIVND (reference sequence). This CDR3 is 13 amino acids long. Deletions cut 9 bases from V and 7 bases from J, with 16 bases between. CDR3 nucleotides: TGTGCCAGCACTTCAGGGACGGGCCAGCCCCAGCATTTT. This gives the protein CASTSGTGQPQHF.

There are many counts of this clonotype. This chain connects TRBV6-1 to TRBJ1-4; TRBD1 aligns across 9 bases. CDR1 is MNHNS, CDR2 SASEGT, per germline. This CDR3 contains 17 residues. Losses at the gene ends were 6 bases for V and 6 bases for J; bases not matched to a gene: 14. Here the CDR3 reads CASSGTGKIQRDEKLFF. As DNA, the CDR3 is TGTGCCAGCAGCGGGACAGGGAAGATCCAGCGCGATGAAAAACTGTTTTTT.

This clonotype was recorded at least ten times. The chain recombines TRBV6-5 with TRBJ1-1, with 8 nucleotides matching TRBD1. This CDR3 spans 13 amino acids. The trim removed 8 bases at V and 1 base at J, leaving 3 bases unmatched. Germline CDR1 MNHEY, CDR2 SVGAGI. The CDR3 DNA sequence: TGTGCCAGCGGCGGGACAGGGAACACTGAAGCTTTCTTT. This codes for CASGGTGNTEAFF.

The table lists this clonotype with many counts. The chain carries TRBV12-3 or TRBV12-4 and TRBJ2-3, with 11 bases aligning to TRBD2. This CDR3 is 17 amino acids long. After removal of 1 base from V and 8 bases from J, the junction contained 11 bases not matched to a gene. The CDR3, as DNA: TGTGCCAGCAGTTTAGATCGTAGCGGGGGGGCCCCAGGTACGCAGTATTTT. It translates to CASSLDRSGGAPGTQYF.

As concerns this clonotype: A much larger clone differs from this one at a single base, so this may be a read error. This sequence joins TRBV5-1 and TRBJ1-1; no definite D call. Germline CDR1 SGHRS, CDR2 YFSETQ. The CDR3 consists of 17 residues. The DNA for the CDR3 is TGCGCCAGCAGCTTGGTGACTCCTAAGACGGGGAACACTGAAGCTTCCTTT. Its protein is CASSLVTPKTGNTEASF.

In this sample, this clonotype turned up many times. CDR3 sequence (DNA): TGTGCCAGCAGCCCCACCGGGTCCCGCACAGATACGCAGTATTTT. Translated, it gives CASSPTGSRTDTQYF. The V and J genes are TRBV7-9 and TRBJ2-3; D is uncertain. The CDR3 loop spans 15 amino acids. CDR1 and CDR2 from the germline V gene are SEHNR and FQNEAQ (reference sequence). Trimming removed 5 bases from V and 1 base from J, with 13 bases in between.

The sample holds many counts of this clonotype. The chain employs TRBV13 and TRBJ2-1; maybe TRBD1 (6 bases). This CDR3 is built from 13 residues. Per the germline V gene, CDR1 is PRHDT and CDR2 is FYEKMQ (reference sequence). V gave up 5 bases and J gave up 5 bases, with 10 bases separating them. For the CDR3, the DNA is TGTGCCAGCAGCCCCTGGACAGACAATGAGCAGTTCTTC. Protein: CASSPWTDNEQFF.

At least ten counts were recorded for this clonotype. V usage is TRBV19 and J usage is TRBJ1-5; D not resolved. V gave up 8 bases and J gave up 5 bases, with 10 bases separating them. CDR3 length: 12 residues. In germline, CDR1 is LNHDA, CDR2 SQIVND (reference sequence). The CDR3 here is CASGEGDQPQHF. DNA for the CDR3: TGTGCCAGTGGGGAGGGAGATCAGCCCCAGCATTTT. The full variable domain, completed using reference TRBV19 and TRBJ1-5, is DGGITQSPKYLFRKEGQNVTLSCEQNLNHDAMYWYRQDPGQGLRLIYYSQIVNDFQKGDIAEGYSVSREKKESFPLTVTSAQKNPTAFYLCASGEGDQPQHFGDGTRLSIL.

This clonotype was seen more than once but under ten times. This sequence joins TRBV6-2 or TRBV6-3 and TRBJ2-1, with a possible D match to TRBD1 (6 bases). The CDR3 extends over 14 amino acids. V lost 2 bases and J lost 4, with 9 bases in between. Germline V gives CDR1 MNHEY, CDR2 SVGEGT. CDR3 residues: CASSYGTRYNEQFF. CDR3 DNA: TGTGCCAGCAGTTACGGGACAAGATACAATGAGCAGTTCTTC.

This clonotype was seen a single time. A much larger clone is a single base away; this may be a read error. DNA for the CDR3: TGTGCCAGCAGTCCCGAGGCAGCCAAAAACATTCAGTACTTC. It yields the protein CASSPEAAKNIQYF. The genes are TRBV28 and TRBJ2-4; unclear D gene. Germline CDR1 reads MDHEN; CDR2 reads SYDVKM. There are 14 residues in the CDR3. V was cut by 5 bases and J by 0 bases, with 8 bases left in between.

This clonotype was recorded many times. V usage is TRBV7-3 and J usage is TRBJ2-5; 7 bases agree with TRBD2. Germline values: CDR1 SGHTA, CDR2 FQGTGA. The V gene end was trimmed by 5 bases and the J gene end by 4 bases; junction bases not matched to a gene: 7. The CDR3 contains 14 residues. The CDR3 nucleotides are TGTGCCAGCAGCCCCTCAGGACTAGGAGAGACCCAGTACTTC. The encoded protein is CASSPSGLGETQYF.

This clonotype was seen many times. This sequence joins TRBV3-1 and TRBJ2-2; D is uncertain. Germline V gene data show CDR1 as LGHDT and CDR2 as YNNKEL (reference sequence). Trimming pared 0 bases from V and 1 base from J, leaving 6 bases between. This CDR3 comprises 15 residues. CDR3 in amino acids: CASSQESGNTGELFF. For the CDR3, the DNA is TGTGCCAGCAGCCAAGAGTCGGGGAACACCGGGGAGCTGTTTTTT. Full variable domain (rest looked up from reference TRBV3-1 and TRBJ2-2): DTAVSQTPKYLVTQMGNDKSIKCEQNLGHDTMYWYKQDSKKFLKIMFSYNNKELIINETVPNRFSPKSPDKAHLNLHINSLELGDSAVYFCASSQESGNTGELFFGEGSRLTVL.

This clonotype appeared many times. The rearrangement uses TRBV28 and TRBJ2-6; possibly TRBD1 for D (7 bases). This CDR3 has 16 amino acids. The V end was cut by 5 bases, the J end by 4 bases, with 15 bases between. CDR1 and CDR2 from the germline V gene are MDHEN and SYDVKM. Here the CDR3 DNA reads TGTGCCAGCAGTCCGACAGGGAGGAGGGGGGCCAACGTCCTGACTTTC. It encodes CASSPTGRRGANVLTF.

This clonotype was detected only a few times. The chain couples TRBV3-2 to TRBJ1-1; the D call of TRBD1 is as the table states it, not checked on the DNA. TRBV3-2 is a pseudogene segment. The CDR3 has 11 residues. The CDR3 DNA is TGTGCCACGAGCAGGACATTTGAAGCTTTCTTT. Its protein is CATSRTFEAFF.

This clonotype was observed many times. The V call is TRBV12-3 or TRBV12-4, the J call TRBJ2-6; D tentatively reads TRBD1 or TRBD2 (6 bases each). V was trimmed by 5 bases and J by 1 base, leaving 12 bases between them. The CDR3 length is 16 residues. This CDR3 is CASSDGGGSGANVLTF. As DNA, the CDR3 is TGTGCCAGCAGTGACGGAGGGGGGTCTGGGGCCAACGTCCTGACTTTC.

A remark on this clonotype: A read error may explain this, as a much larger clone is one base away. The chain carries TRBV6-5 and TRBJ2-2, with a tentative D call TRBD2 (6 bases). CDR3 length: 15 amino acids. Germline V gene lookup returns CDR1 MNHEY and CDR2 SVGAGI. CDR3 nucleotides: TGTGCCAGCAGTTACTCTGCTAGCGCGGCCGGGGAGCTGCTTTTT. It specifies CASSYSASAAGELLF.

Ten or more counts support this clonotype. V is TRBV7-2 and J is TRBJ1-2; perhaps TRBD1 as D (5 bases). This CDR3 spans 15 amino acids. Germline V gene lookup returns CDR1 SGHTA and CDR2 FQGNSA. The V gene lost 3 bases and the J gene lost 0 bases, with 11 bases spanning the gap. The chain's CDR3 is CASSFQPGPNYGYTF. CDR3 DNA sequence: TGTGCCAGCAGCTTTCAACCAGGGCCTAACTATGGCTACACCTTC.

This clonotype was found many times. V is TRBV19 and J is TRBJ1-5, with a possible D match to TRBD1 (5 bases). V lost 3 bases and J 2 bases, leaving 11 bases between the germline ends. This CDR3 has 15 residues. Per germline, CDR1 LNHDA and CDR2 SQIVND (reference sequence). In nucleotides, the CDR3 is TGTGCCAGTAGTATGGGACTCAGGGGCAATCAGCCCCAGCATTTT. This translates into CASSMGLRGNQPQHF. The whole variable domain, remainder taken from reference TRBV19 and TRBJ1-5, is DGGITQSPKYLFRKEGQNVTLSCEQNLNHDAMYWYRQDPGQGLRLIYYSQIVNDFQKGDIAEGYSVSREKKESFPLTVTSAQKNPTAFYLCASSMGLRGNQPQHFGDGTRLSIL.

In this sample, this clonotype turned up a few times. The chain combines TRBV30 with TRBJ1-2, with D maybe TRBD1 (6 bases). The V and J ends lost 2 bases and 5 bases respectively, with 12 bases between them. The CDR3 is made up of 13 amino acids. The germline V gene has CDR1 GTSNPN and CDR2 SVGIG (reference sequence). The DNA for the CDR3 is TGTGCCTGGAGTCCCGAGGGGGTTTATGGCTACACCTTC. It encodes CAWSPEGVYGYTF.

The chain uses TRBV12-3 or TRBV12-4 and TRBJ2-1, with 10 bases that match TRBD1. The CDR3 spans 15 residues. V lost 5 bases to trimming and J lost 4 bases; unmatched junction nucleotides: 5. The CDR3 DNA reads TGTGCCAGCAGTCTAGACAGGGGGCATTACAATGAGCAGTTCTTC. This codes for CASSLDRGHYNEQFF.